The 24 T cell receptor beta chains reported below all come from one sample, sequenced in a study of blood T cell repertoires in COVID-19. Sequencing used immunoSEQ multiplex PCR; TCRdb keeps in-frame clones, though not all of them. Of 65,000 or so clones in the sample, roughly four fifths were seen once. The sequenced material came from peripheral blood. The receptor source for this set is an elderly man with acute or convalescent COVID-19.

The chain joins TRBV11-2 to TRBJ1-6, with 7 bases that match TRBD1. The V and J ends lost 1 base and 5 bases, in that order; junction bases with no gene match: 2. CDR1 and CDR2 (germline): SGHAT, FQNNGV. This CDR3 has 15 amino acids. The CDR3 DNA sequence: TGTGCCAGCAGCTTAGTGACAGGGCATAATTCACCCCTCCACTTT. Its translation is CASSLVTGHNSPLHF. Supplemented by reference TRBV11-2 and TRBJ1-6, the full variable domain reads EAGVAQSPRYKIIEKRQSVAFWCNPISGHATLYWYQQILGQGPKLLIQFQNNGVVDDSQLPKDRFSAERLKGVDSTLKIQPAKLEDSAVYLCASSLVTGHNSPLHFGNGTRLTVT.

CDR3: CASSLGFRDYGYTF. CDR3 bases: TGTGCCAGCAGCTTGGGCTTTCGGGATTATGGCTACACCTTC. The chain combines TRBV5-4 with TRBJ1-2; D is unresolved. The CDR3 is 14 residues long. Germline V gene sequence: CDR1 SGHNT, CDR2 YYREEE (reference sequence). With 0 bases removed from V and 5 bases from J, the gap between germline ends came to 11 bases.

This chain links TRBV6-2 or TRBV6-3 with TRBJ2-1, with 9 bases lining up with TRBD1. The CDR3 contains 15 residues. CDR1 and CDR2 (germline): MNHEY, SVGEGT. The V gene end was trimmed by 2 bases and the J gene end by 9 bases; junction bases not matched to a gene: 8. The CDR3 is CASSYSGTGRGEQFF. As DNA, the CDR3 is TGTGCCAGCAGTTACAGTGGGACAGGGAGGGGTGAGCAGTTCTTC.

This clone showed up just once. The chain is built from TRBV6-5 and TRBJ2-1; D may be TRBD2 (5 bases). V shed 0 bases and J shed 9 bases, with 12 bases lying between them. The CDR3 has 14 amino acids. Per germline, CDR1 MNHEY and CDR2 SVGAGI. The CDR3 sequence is CASSYSGSPSEQFF. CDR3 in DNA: TGTGCCAGCAGTTACTCGGGGAGCCCTAGTGAGCAGTTCTTC.

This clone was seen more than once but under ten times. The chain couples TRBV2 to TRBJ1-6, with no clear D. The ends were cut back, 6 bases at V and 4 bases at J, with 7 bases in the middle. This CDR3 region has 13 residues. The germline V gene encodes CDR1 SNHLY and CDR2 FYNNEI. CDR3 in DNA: TGTGCCAGCAGCCCCGGGTATAATTCACCCCTCCACTTT. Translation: CASSPGYNSPLHF.

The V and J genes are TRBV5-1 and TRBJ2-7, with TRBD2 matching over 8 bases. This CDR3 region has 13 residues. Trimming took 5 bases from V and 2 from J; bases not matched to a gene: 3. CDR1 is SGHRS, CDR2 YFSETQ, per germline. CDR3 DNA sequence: TGCGCCAGCAGTTACGGGGGGGCCTACGAGCAGTACTTC. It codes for CASSYGGAYEQYF.

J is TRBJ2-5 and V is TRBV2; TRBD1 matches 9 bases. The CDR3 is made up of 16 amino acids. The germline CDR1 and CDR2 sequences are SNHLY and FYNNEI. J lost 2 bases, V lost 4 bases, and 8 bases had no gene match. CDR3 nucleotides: TGTGCCAGCAGTGGGAGGAACAGGGGGCCTCAAGAGACCCAGTACTTC. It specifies CASSGRNRGPQETQYF.

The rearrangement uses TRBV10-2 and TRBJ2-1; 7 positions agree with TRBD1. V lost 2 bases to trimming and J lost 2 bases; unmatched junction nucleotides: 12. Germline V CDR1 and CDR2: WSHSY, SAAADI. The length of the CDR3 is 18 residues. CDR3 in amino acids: CASSEPDRDRSPYNEQFF. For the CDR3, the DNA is TGCGCCAGCAGTGAGCCAGACCGGGACAGAAGTCCCTACAATGAGCAGTTCTTC.

This CDR3 is CASSLGPDRNRGQPQHF. CDR3 DNA sequence: TGTGCCAGCAGCTTAGGTCCCGACAGGAATAGGGGTCAGCCCCAGCATTTT. The V gene is TRBV11-2, the J gene TRBJ1-5, with a tentative D call TRBD1 (6 bases). Per germline, CDR1 SGHAT and CDR2 FQNNGV. The CDR3 is 17 residues long. Trimming stripped 1 base from V and 6 bases from J, with 19 bases between. Full variable domain (missing parts from reference TRBV11-2 and TRBJ1-5): EAGVAQSPRYKIIEKRQSVAFWCNPISGHATLYWYQQILGQGPKLLIQFQNNGVVDDSQLPKDRFSAERLKGVDSTLKIQPAKLEDSAVYLCASSLGPDRNRGQPQHFGDGTRLSIL.

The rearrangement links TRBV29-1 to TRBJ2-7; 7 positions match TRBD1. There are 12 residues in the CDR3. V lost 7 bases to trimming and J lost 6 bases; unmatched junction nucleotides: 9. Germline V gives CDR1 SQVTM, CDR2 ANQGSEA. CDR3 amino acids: CSGSRGSGEQYF. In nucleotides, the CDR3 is TGCAGCGGGAGCAGGGGGTCAGGCGAGCAGTACTTC.

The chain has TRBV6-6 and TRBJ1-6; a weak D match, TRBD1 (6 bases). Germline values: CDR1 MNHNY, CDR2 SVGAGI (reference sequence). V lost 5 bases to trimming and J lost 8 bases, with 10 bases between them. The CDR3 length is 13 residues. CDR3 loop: CASSQGLHSPLHF. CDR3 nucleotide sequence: TGTGCCAGCAGTCAGGGGTTGCATTCACCCCTCCACTTT.

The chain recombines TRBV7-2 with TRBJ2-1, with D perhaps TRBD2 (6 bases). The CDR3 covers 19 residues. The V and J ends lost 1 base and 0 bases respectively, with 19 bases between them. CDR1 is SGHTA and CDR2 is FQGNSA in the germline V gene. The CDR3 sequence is CASSLDPRGLPSSYNEQFF. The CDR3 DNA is TGTGCCAGCAGCTTAGACCCGCGAGGACTACCTAGCTCCTACAATGAGCAGTTCTTC. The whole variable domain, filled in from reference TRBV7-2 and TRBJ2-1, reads GAGVSQSPSNKVTEKGKDVELRCDPISGHTALYWYRQSLGQGLEFLIYFQGNSAPDKSGLPSDRFSAERTGGSVSTLTIQRTQQEDSAVYLCASSLDPRGLPSSYNEQFFGPGTRLTVL.

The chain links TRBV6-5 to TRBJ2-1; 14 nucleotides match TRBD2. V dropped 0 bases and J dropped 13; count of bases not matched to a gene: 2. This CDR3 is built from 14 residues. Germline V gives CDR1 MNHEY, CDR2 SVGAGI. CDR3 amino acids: CASSYSTSGGAQFF. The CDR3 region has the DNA TGTGCCAGCAGTTACTCGACTAGCGGGGGGGCTCAGTTCTTC.

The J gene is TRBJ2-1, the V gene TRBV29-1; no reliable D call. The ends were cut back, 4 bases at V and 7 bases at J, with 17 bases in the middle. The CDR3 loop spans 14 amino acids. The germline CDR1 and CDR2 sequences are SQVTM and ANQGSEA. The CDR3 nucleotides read TGCAGCGTTGGTCTAGGAGACGCTATTAATGAGCAGTTCTTC. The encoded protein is CSVGLGDAINEQFF.

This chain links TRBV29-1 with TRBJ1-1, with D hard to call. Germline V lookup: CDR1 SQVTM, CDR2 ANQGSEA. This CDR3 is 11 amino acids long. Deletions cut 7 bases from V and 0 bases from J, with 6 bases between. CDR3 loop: CSGTVNTEAFF. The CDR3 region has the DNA TGCAGCGGCACTGTGAACACTGAAGCTTTCTTT.

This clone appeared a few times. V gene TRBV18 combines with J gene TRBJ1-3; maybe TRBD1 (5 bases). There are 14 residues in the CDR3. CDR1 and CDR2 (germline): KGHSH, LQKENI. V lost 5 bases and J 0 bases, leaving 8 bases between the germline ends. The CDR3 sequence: CASSLTDSGNTIYF. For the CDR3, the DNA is TGTGCCAGCTCATTGACAGACTCTGGAAACACCATATATTTT.

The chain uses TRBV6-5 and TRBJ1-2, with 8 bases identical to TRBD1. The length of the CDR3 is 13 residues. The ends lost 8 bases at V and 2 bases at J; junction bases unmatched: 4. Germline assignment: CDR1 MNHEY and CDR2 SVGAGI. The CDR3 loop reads CASSPGGNYGYTF. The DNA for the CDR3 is TGTGCCAGCTCCCCAGGGGGCAACTATGGCTACACCTTC.

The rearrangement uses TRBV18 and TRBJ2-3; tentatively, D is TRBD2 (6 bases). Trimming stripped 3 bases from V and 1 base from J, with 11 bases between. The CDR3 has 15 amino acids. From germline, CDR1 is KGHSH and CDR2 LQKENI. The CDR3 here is CASSPRTGGTDTQYF. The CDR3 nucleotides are TGTGCCAGCTCACCTAGGACGGGGGGCACAGATACGCAGTATTTT.

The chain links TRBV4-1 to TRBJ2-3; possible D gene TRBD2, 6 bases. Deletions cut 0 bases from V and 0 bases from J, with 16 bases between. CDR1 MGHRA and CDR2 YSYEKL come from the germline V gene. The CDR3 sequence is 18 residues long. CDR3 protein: CASSQDWSGVGSTDTQYF. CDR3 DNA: TGCGCCAGCAGCCAAGATTGGTCGGGGGTAGGAAGCACAGATACGCAGTATTTT.

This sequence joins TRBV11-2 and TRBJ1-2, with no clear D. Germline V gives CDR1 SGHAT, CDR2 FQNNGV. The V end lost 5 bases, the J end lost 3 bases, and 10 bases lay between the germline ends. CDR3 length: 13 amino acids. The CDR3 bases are TGTGCCAGCAGCCTCGACACCTACTATGGCTACACCTTC. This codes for CASSLDTYYGYTF.

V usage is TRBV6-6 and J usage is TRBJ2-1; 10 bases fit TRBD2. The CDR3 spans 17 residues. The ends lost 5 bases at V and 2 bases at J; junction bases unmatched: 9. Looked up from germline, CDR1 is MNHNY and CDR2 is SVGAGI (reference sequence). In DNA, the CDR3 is TGTGCCAGCAGTCCCTCGACTAGCGGGTTGACCTACAATGAGCAGTTCTTC. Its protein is CASSPSTSGLTYNEQFF.

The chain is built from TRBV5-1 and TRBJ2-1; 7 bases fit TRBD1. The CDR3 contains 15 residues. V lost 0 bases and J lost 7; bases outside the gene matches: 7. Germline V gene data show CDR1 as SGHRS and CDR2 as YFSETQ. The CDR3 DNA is TGCGCCAGCAGCTTGGGTGACAGGGATGTGAATGAGCAGTTCTTC. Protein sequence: CASSLGDRDVNEQFF. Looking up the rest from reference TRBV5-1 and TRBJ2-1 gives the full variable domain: KAGVTQTPRYLIKTRGQQVTLSCSPISGHRSVSWYQQTPGQGLQFLFEYFSETQRNKGNFPGRFSGRQFSNSRSEMNVSTLELGDSALYLCASSLGDRDVNEQFFGPGTRLTVL.

For the CDR3, the DNA is TGTGCCAGCTCTCGGGAATTGAACACCGGGGAGCTGTTTTTT. Residues: CASSRELNTGELFF. The chain carries TRBV18 and TRBJ2-2; perhaps TRBD2 as D (5 bases). Trimming cost V 6 bases and J 1 base, with 9 bases left between them. CDR3 length: 14 residues. Germline-derived CDR1 and CDR2 are KGHSH and LQKENI.

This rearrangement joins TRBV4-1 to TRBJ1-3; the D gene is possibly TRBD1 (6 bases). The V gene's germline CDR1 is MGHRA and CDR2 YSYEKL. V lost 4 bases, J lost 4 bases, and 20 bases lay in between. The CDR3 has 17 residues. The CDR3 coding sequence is TGCGCCAGCAGCCGCCAACCTACAGGGCGGGGGGGAAACACCATATATTTT. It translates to CASSRQPTGRGGNTIYF.